This paragraph covers one TCR beta chain sequence. Its specificity is unknown. The data are from a study of T cell responses to AZD1222 COVID-19 vaccine. Findings of the study overall: Baseline seropositivity characterized only 5 or 6 AZD1222 recipients. Nearly half of spike-specific TCRs reportedly target variant regions that are unmutated in the B.1.351 and B.1.1.7 variants.

Sequencing used immunoSEQ multiplex PCR; TCRdb keeps in-frame clones, though not all of them. Found here are tens of thousands of clones, over 70% of them singletons; the top ten hold 14% to 15%. Per germline, CDR1 MNHEY and CDR2 SVGAGI. J lost 7 bases, V lost 7 bases, and 10 bases had no gene match. The CDR3 extends over 14 amino acids. The material sequenced was peripheral blood, taken on day 0 of AZD1222 vaccination. The chain couples TRBV6-5 to TRBJ1-2; 9 nucleotides agree with TRBD1. The TCR originated in an adult in good health. The CDR3 is CASNREQGASGYTF. DNA of the CDR3: TGTGCCAGCAATAGAGAACAGGGGGCAAGTGGCTACACCTTC.